The source of this TCR beta chain is a study of blood T cells in healthy people across ages. Study-level background: The capture of about one barcoded beta molecule per two T cells was achieved by template switching.

Then a second PCR, running about 7 to 11 cycles, was carried out with a sample-barcoded 5' primer and a J-beta primer mix. A single record per CDR3 protein comes from TCRdb applying MiXCR to the 5' RACE reads. This sample carries roughly 1.6 million distinct CDR3 sequences, around 35% of them seen once, and the ten largest clones take around 11%. About this clonotype: Compared with germline, one end of the junction differs, possibly owing to a read error.

The sample taken for sequencing was blood. This clonotype originated in a woman under 40 in good health.

CDR3 loop: CASLGDSHTGEQFF. The CDR3 DNA reads as TGTGCCAGCCTCGGAGACTCGCACACCGGGGAGCAGTTTTTT. The chain joins TRBV6-6 to TRBJ2-2; weak D call: TRBD2 (5 bases). The CDR3 has 14 residues. Looked up from germline, CDR1 is MNHNY and CDR2 is SVGAGI (reference sequence).